This T cell receptor (beta chain) originates from a study of identical twins. All donors were healthy, and all were Caucasian. The CDR3 consists of 16 residues. The germline gives CDR1 MNHNS, CDR2 SASEGT. The J segment lost 1 base and the V segment lost 4 bases, leaving 8 bases of the junction unmatched. A universal primer site arose from template switching, and cDNA bore unique molecular identifiers. TCRdb reprocessed the 5' RACE reads with MiXCR, giving one entry per CDR3 protein. Of about 530,000 distinct CDR3 sequences listed, approximately 20% were seen once; the top ten hold 0.45% to 0.5%. At least ten counts were recorded for this clonotype. Its antigen is unidentified. General observations from the study: In drawing conclusions, the study used cross-sectional statistical analysis and did not follow the same donors. The abundant beta clonotypes from cord blood had fewer insertions, and memory repertoires had none of this.

These sequences were also reported in another study, on yellow fever vaccine responses in identical twins.

The chain couples TRBV6-1 to TRBJ1-1; 8 bases align to TRBD1. Sequencing was performed on CD4+ T cells sorted from blood. The TCR sequence derives from a woman younger than 30 in good health. CDR3 sequence: CASSGSGTGENTEAFF. CDR3 nucleotide sequence: TGTGCCAGCAGTGGATCCGGGACAGGAGAGAACACTGAAGCTTTCTTT.